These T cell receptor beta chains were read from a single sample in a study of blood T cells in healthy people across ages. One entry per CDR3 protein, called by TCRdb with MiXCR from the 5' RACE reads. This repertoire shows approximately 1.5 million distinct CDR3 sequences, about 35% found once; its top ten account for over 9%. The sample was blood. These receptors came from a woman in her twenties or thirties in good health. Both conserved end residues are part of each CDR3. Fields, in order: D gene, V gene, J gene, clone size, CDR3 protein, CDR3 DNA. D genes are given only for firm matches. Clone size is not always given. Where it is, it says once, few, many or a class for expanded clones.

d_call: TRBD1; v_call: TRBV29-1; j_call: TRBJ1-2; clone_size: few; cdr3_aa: CSVVGQSYGYTF; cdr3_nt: TGCAGCGTTGTGGGACAGAGCTATGGCTACACCTTC
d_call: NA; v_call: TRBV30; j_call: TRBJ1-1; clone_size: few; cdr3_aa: CAWSVQAEAFF; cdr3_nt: TGTGCCTGGAGTGTACAGGCTGAAGCTTTCTTT
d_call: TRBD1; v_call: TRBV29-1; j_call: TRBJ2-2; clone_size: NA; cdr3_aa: CSVRTGNAGELFF; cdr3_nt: TGCAGCGTACGGACAGGGAACGCCGGGGAGCTGTTTTTT
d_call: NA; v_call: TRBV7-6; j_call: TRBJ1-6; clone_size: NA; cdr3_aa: CASSLTANNSPLHF; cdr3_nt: TGTGCCAGCAGCCTTACAGCGAATAATTCACCCCTCCACTTT
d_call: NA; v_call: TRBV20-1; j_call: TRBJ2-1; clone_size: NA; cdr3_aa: CSAPKNRGSSYNEQFF; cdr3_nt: TGCAGTGCCCCCAAGAATCGGGGCTCCTCCTACAATGAGCAGTTCTTC
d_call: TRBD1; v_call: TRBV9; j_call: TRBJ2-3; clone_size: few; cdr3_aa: CASSARDSRTDTQYF; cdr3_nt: TGTGCCAGCAGCGCAAGGGACAGTCGCACAGATACGCAGTATTTT
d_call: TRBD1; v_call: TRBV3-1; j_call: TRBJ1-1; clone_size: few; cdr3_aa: CASSQRDRNTEAFF; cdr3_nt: TGTGCCAGCAGCCAGCGGGACAGGAACACTGAAGCTTTCTTT
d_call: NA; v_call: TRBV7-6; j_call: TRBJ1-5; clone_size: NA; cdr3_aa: CARVDGERSGGYSNQPQHF; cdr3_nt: TGTGCCAGGGTGGACGGAGAGCGTAGCGGGGGCTACAGCAATCAGCCCCAGCATTTT
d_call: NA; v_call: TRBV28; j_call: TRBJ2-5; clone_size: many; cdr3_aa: CASSLPGRETQYF; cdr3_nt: TGTGCCAGCAGTTTACCGGGGCGAGAGACCCAGTACTTC
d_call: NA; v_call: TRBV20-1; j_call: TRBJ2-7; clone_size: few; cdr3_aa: CSVPLLNPYEQYF; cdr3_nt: TGCAGTGTTCCCCTTTTAAACCCCTACGAGCAGTACTTC
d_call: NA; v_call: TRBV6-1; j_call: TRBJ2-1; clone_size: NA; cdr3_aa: CASGPGASGNEQFF; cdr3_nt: TGTGCCAGCGGTCCTGGAGCCAGTGGGAATGAGCAGTTCTTC
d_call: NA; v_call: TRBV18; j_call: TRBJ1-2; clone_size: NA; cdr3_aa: CASSPPGSPYGYTF; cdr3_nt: TGTGCCAGCTCACCACCGGGGTCCCCATATGGCTACACCTTC
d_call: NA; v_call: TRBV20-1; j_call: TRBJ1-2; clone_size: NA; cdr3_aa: CSARDPKNFYGYTF; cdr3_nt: TGCAGTGCTAGAGATCCTAAGAATTTCTATGGCTACACCTTC
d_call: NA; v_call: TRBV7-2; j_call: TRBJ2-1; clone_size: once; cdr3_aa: CAGSQPTEPWFF; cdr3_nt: TGTGCCGGCAGCCAACCCACGGAGCCTTGGTTCTTC
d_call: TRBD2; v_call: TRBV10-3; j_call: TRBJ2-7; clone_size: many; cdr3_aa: CAIRTSAREQYF; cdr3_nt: TGTGCCATCAGAACTAGCGCGCGCGAGCAGTACTTC
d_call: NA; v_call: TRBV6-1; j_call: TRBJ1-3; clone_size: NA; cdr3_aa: CASSEPGNTIYF; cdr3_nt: TGTGCCAGCAGTGAACCTGGAAACACCATATATTTT
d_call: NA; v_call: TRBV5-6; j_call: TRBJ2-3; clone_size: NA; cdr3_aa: CASSAPTRADTQYF; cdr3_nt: TGTGCCAGCAGCGCCCCGACTAGAGCAGATACGCAGTATTTT
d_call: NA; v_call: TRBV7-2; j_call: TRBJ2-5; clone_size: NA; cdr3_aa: CASSLEGIRWETQYF; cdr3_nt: TGTGCCAGCAGCTTAGAGGGAATTAGATGGGAGACCCAGTACTTC
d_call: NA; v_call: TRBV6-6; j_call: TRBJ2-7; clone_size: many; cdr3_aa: CASSYSAGDYEQYF; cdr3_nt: TGTGCCAGCAGTTACTCGGCAGGGGACTACGAGCAGTACTTC
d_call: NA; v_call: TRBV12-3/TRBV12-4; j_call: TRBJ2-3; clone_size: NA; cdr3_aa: CAISGKVPSTDTQYF; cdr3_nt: TGTGCCATCAGTGGAAAGGTACCTAGCACAGATACGCAGTATTTT
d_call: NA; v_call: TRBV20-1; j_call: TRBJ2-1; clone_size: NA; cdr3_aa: CSATQDYEQFF; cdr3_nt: TGCAGTGCGACGCAGGACTATGAGCAGTTCTTC
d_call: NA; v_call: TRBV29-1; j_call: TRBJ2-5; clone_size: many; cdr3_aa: CSILRGAETQYF; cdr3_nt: TGCAGCATACTCAGGGGTGCGGAGACCCAGTACTTC
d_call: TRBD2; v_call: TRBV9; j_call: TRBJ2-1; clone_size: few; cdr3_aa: CASSVDSVGTSGGAEQFF; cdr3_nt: TGTGCCAGCAGCGTGGATTCTGTGGGAACTAGCGGGGGGGCGGAGCAGTTCTTC
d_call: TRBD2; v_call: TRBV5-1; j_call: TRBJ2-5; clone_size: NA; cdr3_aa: CASSLLAGRSIETQYF; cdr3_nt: TGCGCCAGCAGCTTACTAGCGGGGCGTTCGATTGAGACCCAGTACTTC
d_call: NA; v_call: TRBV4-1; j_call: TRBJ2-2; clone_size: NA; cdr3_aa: CASSPSGGETGELFF; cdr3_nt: TGCGCCAGCAGCCCCAGTGGCGGGGAGACCGGGGAGCTGTTTTTT
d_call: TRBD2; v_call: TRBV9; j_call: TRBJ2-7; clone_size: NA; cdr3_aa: CASSPKAGTSAYEQYF; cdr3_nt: TGTGCCAGCAGCCCAAAGGCTGGGACTAGCGCTTACGAGCAGTACTTC
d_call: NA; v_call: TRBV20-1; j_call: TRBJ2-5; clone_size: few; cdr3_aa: CSGCRRDHKIQETQYF; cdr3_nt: TGCAGCGGTTGCCGGAGGGACCACAAAATCCAAGAGACCCAGTACTTC
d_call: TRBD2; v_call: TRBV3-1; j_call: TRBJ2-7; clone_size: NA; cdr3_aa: CASSQGASGGSEQYF; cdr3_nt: TGTGCCAGCAGCCAAGGGGCTAGCGGAGGGAGCGAGCAGTACTTC
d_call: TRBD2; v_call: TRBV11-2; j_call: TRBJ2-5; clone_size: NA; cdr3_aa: CASSFTSGQGETQYF; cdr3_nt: TGTGCCAGCAGCTTTACTAGCGGGCAGGGGGAGACCCAGTACTTC
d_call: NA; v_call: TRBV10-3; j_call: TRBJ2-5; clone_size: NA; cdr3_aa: CAIREGGKETQYF; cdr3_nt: TGTGCCATCAGGGAAGGGGGAAAAGAGACCCAGTACTTC
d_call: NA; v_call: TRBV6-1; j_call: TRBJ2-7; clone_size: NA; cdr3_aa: CASRVGSPYEQYF; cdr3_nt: TGTGCCAGCAGGGTGGGCAGTCCCTACGAGCAGTACTTC
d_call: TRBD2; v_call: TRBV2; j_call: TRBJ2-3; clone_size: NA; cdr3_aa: CASRAGGGLSTDTQYF; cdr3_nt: TGTGCCAGCAGAGCTGGCGGGGGTCTTAGCACAGATACGCAGTATTTT
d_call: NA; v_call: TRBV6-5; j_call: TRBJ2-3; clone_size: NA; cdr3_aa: CASNPGITDTQYF; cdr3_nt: TGTGCCAGCAACCCCGGTATCACAGATACGCAGTATTTT
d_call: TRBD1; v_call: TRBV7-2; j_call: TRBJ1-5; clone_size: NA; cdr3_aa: CASTKQGRGNQPQHF; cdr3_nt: TGTGCCAGCACCAAACAGGGGCGCGGCAATCAGCCCCAGCATTTT
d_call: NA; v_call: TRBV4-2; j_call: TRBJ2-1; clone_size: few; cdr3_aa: CASSQDVGGGLGKQFF; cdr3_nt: TGTGCCAGCAGCCAAGATGTGGGGGGGGGCCTGGGGAAGCAGTTCTTC
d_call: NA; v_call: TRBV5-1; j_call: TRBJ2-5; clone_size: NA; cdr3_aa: CASSLYGTASGETQYF; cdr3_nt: TGCGCCAGCAGCTTGTATGGGACAGCGAGCGGGGAGACCCAGTACTTC
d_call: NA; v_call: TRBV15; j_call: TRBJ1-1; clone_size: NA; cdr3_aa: CATSSRGAANTEAFF; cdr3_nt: TGTGCCACCAGCAGCCGGGGGGCAGCGAACACTGAAGCTTTCTTT
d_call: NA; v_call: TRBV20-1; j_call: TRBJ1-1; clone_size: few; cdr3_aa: CSPGGGRGSTEAFF; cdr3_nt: TGCAGCCCGGGAGGTGGGCGGGGGTCCACTGAAGCTTTCTTT
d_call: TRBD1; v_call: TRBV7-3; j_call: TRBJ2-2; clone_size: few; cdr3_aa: CASSRDRERKELFF; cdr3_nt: TGTGCCAGCAGCCGGGACAGGGAAAGGAAGGAGCTGTTTTTT
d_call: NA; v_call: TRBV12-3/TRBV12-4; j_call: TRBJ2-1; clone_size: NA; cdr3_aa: CASRGLVGGSSSYNEQFF; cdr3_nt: TGTGCCAGTCGCGGGCTAGTGGGAGGCTCGAGCTCCTACAATGAGCAGTTCTTC
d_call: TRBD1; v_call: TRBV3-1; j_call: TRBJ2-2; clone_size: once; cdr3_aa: CAGSQDLGTGNTGELFF; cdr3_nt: TGTGCCGGCAGCCAAGATCTTGGGACAGGGAACACCGGGGAGCTGTTTTTT
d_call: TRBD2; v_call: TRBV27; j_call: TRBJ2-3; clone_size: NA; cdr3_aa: CASRHAGLAGGSTDTQYF; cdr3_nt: TGTGCCAGCAGGCATGCGGGACTAGCGGGAGGGTCCACAGATACGCAGTATTTT
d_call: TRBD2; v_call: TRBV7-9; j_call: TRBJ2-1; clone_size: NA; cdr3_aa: CASSPLPGTSGRDEQFF; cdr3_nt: TGTGCCAGCAGCCCGCTGCCCGGGACTAGCGGGAGGGATGAGCAGTTCTTC
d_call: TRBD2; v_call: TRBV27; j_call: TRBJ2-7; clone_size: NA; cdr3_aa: CASNLAGAFVEQYF; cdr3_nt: TGTGCCAGCAATTTAGCGGGGGCGTTTGTCGAGCAGTACTTC
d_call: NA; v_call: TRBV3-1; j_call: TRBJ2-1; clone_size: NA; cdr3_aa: CACSQVWTAVAGYNEQFF; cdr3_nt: TGTGCCTGCAGCCAAGTTTGGACAGCAGTAGCAGGCTACAATGAGCAGTTCTTC
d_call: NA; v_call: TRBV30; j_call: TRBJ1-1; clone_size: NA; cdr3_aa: CAWSVRQANTEAFF; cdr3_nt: TGTGCCTGGAGTGTACGGCAGGCGAACACTGAAGCTTTCTTT